A selection of T cell receptor beta chains follows, all from one sample in a study of STAT5B mutations in CD4+ large granular lymphocyte leukemia. TCRdb keeps only in-frame clones here, not all; method: immunoSEQ multiplex PCR. The sample holds around 33,000 clones; approximately 88% are singletons and the top ten take 0.95% to 1%. Material for sequencing was CD4+ T cells from blood buffy coats. The receptors derive from a human donor in good health. Each CDR3 is given with its conserved first and last residue. D genes are given only for firm matches.

D gene: -
J gene: TRBJ2-7
V gene: TRBV18
CDR3 protein: CASSPPWQGGGEQYF
CDR3 DNA: TGTGCCAGCTCACCACCGTGGCAGGGGGGGGGCGAGCAGTACTTC

D gene: -
J gene: TRBJ2-7
V gene: TRBV15
CDR3 protein: CATSRGATYEQYF
CDR3 DNA: TGTGCCACCAGCCGGGGGGCTACCTACGAGCAGTACTTC

D gene: TRBD1
J gene: TRBJ2-7
V gene: TRBV6-1
CDR3 protein: CASSARTGVSSYEQYF
CDR3 DNA: TGTGCCAGCAGTGCCAGGACAGGGGTAAGCTCCTACGAGCAGTACTTC

D gene: TRBD2
J gene: TRBJ2-1
V gene: TRBV10-3
CDR3 protein: CAISESRGTSGGNEQFF
CDR3 DNA: TGTGCCATCAGTGAGTCTCGCGGGACTAGCGGGGGGAATGAGCAGTTCTTC

D gene: -
J gene: TRBJ2-3
V gene: TRBV29-1
CDR3 protein: CSVDYRASTDTQYF
CDR3 DNA: TGCAGCGTTGATTACAGGGCAAGCACAGATACGCAGTATTTT

D gene: -
J gene: TRBJ2-3
V gene: TRBV6-6
CDR3 protein: CASSSGPKDTQYF
CDR3 DNA: TGTGCCAGCAGTTCCGGACCCAAGGATACGCAGTATTTT

D gene: -
J gene: TRBJ1-1
V gene: TRBV2
CDR3 protein: CASKVNTEAFF
CDR3 DNA: TGTGCCAGCAAGGTTAACACTGAAGCTTTCTTT

D gene: -
J gene: TRBJ2-7
V gene: TRBV14
CDR3 protein: CASSQSPGFRYEQYF
CDR3 DNA: TGTGCCAGCAGCCAATCACCCGGGTTCCGCTACGAGCAGTACTTC

D gene: TRBD1
J gene: TRBJ1-4
V gene: TRBV18
CDR3 protein: CASSPDRGNEKLFF
CDR3 DNA: TGTGCCAGCTCACCGGACAGGGGCAATGAAAAACTGTTTTTT

D gene: -
J gene: TRBJ1-5
V gene: TRBV12-5
CDR3 protein: CASVRENSNQPQHF
CDR3 DNA: TGTGCTAGTGTCCGTGAAAATAGCAATCAGCCCCAGCATTTT